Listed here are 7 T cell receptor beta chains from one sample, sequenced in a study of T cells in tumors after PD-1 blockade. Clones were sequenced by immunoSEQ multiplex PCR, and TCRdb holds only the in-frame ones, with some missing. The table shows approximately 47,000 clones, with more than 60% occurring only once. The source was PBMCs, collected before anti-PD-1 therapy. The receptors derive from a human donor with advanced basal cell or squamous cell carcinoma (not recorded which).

The CDR3 reads CASRNRPGPQHF. The CDR3 nucleotides are TGTGCCAGCAGGAACCGCCCGGGGCCCCAGCATTTT. This rearrangement joins TRBV7-2 to TRBJ1-5; D remains ambiguous. This CDR3 is built from 12 residues. Germline CDR1 and CDR2: SGHTA and FQGNSA. Trimming pared 6 bases from V and 9 bases from J, leaving 12 bases between.

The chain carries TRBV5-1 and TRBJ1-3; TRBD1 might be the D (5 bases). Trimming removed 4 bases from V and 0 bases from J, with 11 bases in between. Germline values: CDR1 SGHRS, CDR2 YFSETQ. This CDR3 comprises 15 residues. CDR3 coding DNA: TGCGCCAGCAGCGCGGCGGGGGGCTCTGGAAACACCATATATTTT. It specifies CASSAAGGSGNTIYF.

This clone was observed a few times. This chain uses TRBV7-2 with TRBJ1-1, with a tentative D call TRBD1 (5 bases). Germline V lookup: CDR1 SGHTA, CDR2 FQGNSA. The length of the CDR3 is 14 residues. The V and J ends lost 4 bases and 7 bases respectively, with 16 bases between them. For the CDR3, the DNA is TGTGCCAGCAGCTCCTTATCCAGGGTTGTTGAAGCTTTCTTT. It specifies CASSSLSRVVEAFF.

In DNA, the CDR3 is TGTGCCAGCGGGGACGGATCTTATAGCAATCAGCCCCAGCATTTT. It codes for CASGDGSYSNQPQHF. The rearrangement uses TRBV28 and TRBJ1-5, with a tentative D call TRBD1 (5 bases). Germline V CDR1 and CDR2: MDHEN, SYDVKM. The CDR3 consists of 15 residues. The V end lost 8 bases, the J end lost 0 bases, and 14 bases lay between the germline ends.

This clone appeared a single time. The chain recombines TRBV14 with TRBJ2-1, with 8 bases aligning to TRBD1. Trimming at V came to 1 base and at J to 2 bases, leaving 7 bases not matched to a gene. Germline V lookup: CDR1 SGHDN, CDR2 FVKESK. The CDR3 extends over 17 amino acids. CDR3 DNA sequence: TGTGCCAGCAGCCAAGGAGTCGGGACAGGCGCCTACAATGAGCAGTTCTTC. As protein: CASSQGVGTGAYNEQFF.

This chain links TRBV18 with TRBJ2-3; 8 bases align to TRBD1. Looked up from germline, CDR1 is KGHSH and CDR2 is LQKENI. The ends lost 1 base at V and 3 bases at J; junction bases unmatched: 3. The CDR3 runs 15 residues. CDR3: CASSPQGQGTDTQYF. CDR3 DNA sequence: TGTGCCAGCTCACCACAAGGACAGGGAACAGATACGCAGTATTTT.

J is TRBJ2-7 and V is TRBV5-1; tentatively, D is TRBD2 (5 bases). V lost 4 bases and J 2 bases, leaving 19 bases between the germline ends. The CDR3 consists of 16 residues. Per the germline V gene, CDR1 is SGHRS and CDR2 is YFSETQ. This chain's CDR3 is CASSPVSSTRPYEQYF. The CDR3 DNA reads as TGCGCCAGCAGCCCCGTTTCTAGCACCCGGCCCTACGAGCAGTACTTC.